Detailed here is one T cell receptor beta chain. The germline V gene encodes CDR1 SGHRS and CDR2 YFSETQ. V dropped 4 bases and J dropped 0; count of bases not matched to a gene: 8. This CDR3 comprises 16 residues. Seattle patient enrollment occurred during active infection, with longitudinal follow-up thereafter. This sample is part of a study of blood T cell repertoires in COVID-19. As for the study in general: PBMCs, B-cell-depleted T cells, or T cells were the source of the cDNA or gDNA that made up the material.

Using immunoSEQ multiplex PCR, the repertoire was profiled, and TCRdb retains in-frame clones only, with some absent. The sample lists 250,000 to 300,000 clones; about 88% were seen once. The TCR comes from a woman in her 70s with COVID-19, enrolled during active disease. The sample taken for sequencing was peripheral blood. J is TRBJ2-7 and V is TRBV5-1, with 9 positions matching TRBD2. The CDR3 spells CASSAGGTLHSYEQYF. For the CDR3, the DNA is TGCGCCAGCAGCGCGGGGGGGACTTTACACTCCTACGAGCAGTACTTC.